These 10 T cell receptor beta chains were sequenced from one sample in a study of cytomegalovirus exposure and HLA in healthy donors (dated by TCRdb to about 2017). The method was the immunoSEQ multiplex PCR assay. For the multiplex PCR, a mixture combining 60 forward primers for TCR Vbeta segments and 13 reverse primers for TCR Jbeta segments was used. TCRdb retrieved this table from immuneACCESS and kept in-frame rearrangements only. Not all clones are present; in checked studies, unresolved V genes account for under half, and no reason is known for the remainder. This sample holds 150,000 to 200,000 clones; about three quarters were observed only once. 1.4% of the sample is taken by the ten largest. Sequenced input: PBMCs. The source is a man between 18 and 29 years old in good health and CMV-seronegative.

The chain carries TRBV9 and TRBJ2-3; 9 nucleotides line up with TRBD2. This CDR3 has 15 amino acids. The V and J ends lost 3 bases and 2 bases, in that order; junction bases with no gene match: 4. In germline, CDR1 is SGDLS, CDR2 YYNGEE. The CDR3 nucleotides are TGTGCCAGCAGCGCTAGCGGGGACGTCACAGATACGCAGTATTTT. Amino acid sequence: CASSASGDVTDTQYF.

The chain has TRBV9 and TRBJ1-2; no firm D call. The length of the CDR3 is 13 residues. V lost 4 bases to trimming and J lost 8 bases, with 15 bases between them. CDR1 is SGDLS and CDR2 is YYNGEE in the germline V gene. CDR3: CASSSTPAWGYTF. The CDR3 DNA sequence: TGTGCCAGCAGCTCGACACCGGCGTGGGGCTACACCTTC.

In its sample, this clone was seen a few times. V gene TRBV2 combines with J gene TRBJ2-1, with 8 bases fitting TRBD2. Losses at the gene ends were 8 bases for V and 2 bases for J; bases not matched to a gene: 8. Germline CDR1 SNHLY, CDR2 FYNNEI. The CDR3 has 15 amino acids. CDR3 DNA sequence: TGTGCCAGCCCACTCCGGGGGGGACCCTACAATGAGCAGTTCTTC. Protein sequence: CASPLRGGPYNEQFF.

By frequency in the sample, this clone is medium-sized. V is TRBV2 and J is TRBJ2-7, with TRBD1 matching 7 bases. The CDR3 contains 15 residues. Germline CDR1 is SNHLY and CDR2 is FYNNEI. Germline trimming cut 4 bases from V and 2 bases from J; bases unmatched to any gene: 8. CDR3 coding DNA: TGTGCCAGCAGTGTCGGGACAGCTAAACCCTACGAGCAGTACTTC. It specifies CASSVGTAKPYEQYF.

V gene TRBV18 combines with J gene TRBJ2-3; D not certain. Trimming pared 3 bases from V and 2 bases from J, leaving 9 bases between. The CDR3 is made up of 14 amino acids. Germline CDR1 reads KGHSH; CDR2 reads LQKENI. The CDR3 sequence: CASSPASYTDTQYF. CDR3 sequence (DNA): TGTGCCAGCTCACCGGCCTCGTACACAGATACGCAGTATTTT. Full variable domain (outside the CDR3, taken from reference TRBV18 and TRBJ2-3): NAGVMQNPRHLVRRRGQEARLRCSPMKGHSHVYWYRQLPEEGLKFMVYLQKENIIDESGMPKERFSAEFPKEGPSILRIQQVVRGDSAAYFCASSPASYTDTQYFGPGTRLTVL.

This chain connects TRBV28 to TRBJ2-5, with D possibly being TRBD2 (6 bases). The germline V gene has CDR1 MDHEN and CDR2 SYDVKM. V was trimmed by 6 bases and J by 0 bases, leaving 17 bases between them. The CDR3 spans 16 residues. In DNA form, the CDR3 reads TGTGCCAGCAGCTCAGATAGCGGAGGGTACCAAGAGACCCAGTACTTC. This codes for CASSSDSGGYQETQYF.

The chain joins TRBV27 to TRBJ1-5, with TRBD1 identical over 9 bases. V shed 6 bases and J 2 bases; nucleotides not matched to a gene: 5. Germline V gene sequence: CDR1 MNHEY, CDR2 SMNVEV (reference sequence). The CDR3 contains 15 residues. CDR3 bases: TGTGCCAGCAGGATGGGACAGGGAGGCAATCAGCCCCAGCATTTT. It specifies CASRMGQGGNQPQHF.

The chain uses TRBV7-9 and TRBJ2-2; 12 bases are a match to TRBD1. The trim removed 5 bases at V and 4 bases at J, leaving 5 bases unmatched. The CDR3 covers 16 residues. Germline CDR1 is SEHNR and CDR2 is FQNEAQ (reference sequence). The CDR3 protein is CASSTGQGAFTGELFF. CDR3 nucleotide sequence: TGTGCCAGCAGCACGGGACAGGGGGCGTTCACCGGGGAGCTGTTTTTT.

The chain employs TRBV4-3 and TRBJ2-1; D is ambiguous. This CDR3 region has 13 residues. V lost 3 bases and J lost 9, with 12 bases in between. The V gene's germline CDR1 is LGHNA and CDR2 YSLEER. The CDR3 loop reads CASSHLLSGEQFF. The DNA of the CDR3 is TGCGCCAGCAGCCACCTGCTGTCAGGTGAGCAGTTCTTC.

The chain couples TRBV7-2 to TRBJ1-3, with 9 bases aligning to TRBD1. CDR1 SGHTA and CDR2 FQGNSA come from the germline V gene. The CDR3 is 14 amino acids. J lost 2 bases, V lost 5 bases, and 1 base had no gene match. The CDR3 DNA reads as TGTGCCAGCAGCCGGACAGGGGCTGGAAACACCATATATTTT. This encodes CASSRTGAGNTIYF.